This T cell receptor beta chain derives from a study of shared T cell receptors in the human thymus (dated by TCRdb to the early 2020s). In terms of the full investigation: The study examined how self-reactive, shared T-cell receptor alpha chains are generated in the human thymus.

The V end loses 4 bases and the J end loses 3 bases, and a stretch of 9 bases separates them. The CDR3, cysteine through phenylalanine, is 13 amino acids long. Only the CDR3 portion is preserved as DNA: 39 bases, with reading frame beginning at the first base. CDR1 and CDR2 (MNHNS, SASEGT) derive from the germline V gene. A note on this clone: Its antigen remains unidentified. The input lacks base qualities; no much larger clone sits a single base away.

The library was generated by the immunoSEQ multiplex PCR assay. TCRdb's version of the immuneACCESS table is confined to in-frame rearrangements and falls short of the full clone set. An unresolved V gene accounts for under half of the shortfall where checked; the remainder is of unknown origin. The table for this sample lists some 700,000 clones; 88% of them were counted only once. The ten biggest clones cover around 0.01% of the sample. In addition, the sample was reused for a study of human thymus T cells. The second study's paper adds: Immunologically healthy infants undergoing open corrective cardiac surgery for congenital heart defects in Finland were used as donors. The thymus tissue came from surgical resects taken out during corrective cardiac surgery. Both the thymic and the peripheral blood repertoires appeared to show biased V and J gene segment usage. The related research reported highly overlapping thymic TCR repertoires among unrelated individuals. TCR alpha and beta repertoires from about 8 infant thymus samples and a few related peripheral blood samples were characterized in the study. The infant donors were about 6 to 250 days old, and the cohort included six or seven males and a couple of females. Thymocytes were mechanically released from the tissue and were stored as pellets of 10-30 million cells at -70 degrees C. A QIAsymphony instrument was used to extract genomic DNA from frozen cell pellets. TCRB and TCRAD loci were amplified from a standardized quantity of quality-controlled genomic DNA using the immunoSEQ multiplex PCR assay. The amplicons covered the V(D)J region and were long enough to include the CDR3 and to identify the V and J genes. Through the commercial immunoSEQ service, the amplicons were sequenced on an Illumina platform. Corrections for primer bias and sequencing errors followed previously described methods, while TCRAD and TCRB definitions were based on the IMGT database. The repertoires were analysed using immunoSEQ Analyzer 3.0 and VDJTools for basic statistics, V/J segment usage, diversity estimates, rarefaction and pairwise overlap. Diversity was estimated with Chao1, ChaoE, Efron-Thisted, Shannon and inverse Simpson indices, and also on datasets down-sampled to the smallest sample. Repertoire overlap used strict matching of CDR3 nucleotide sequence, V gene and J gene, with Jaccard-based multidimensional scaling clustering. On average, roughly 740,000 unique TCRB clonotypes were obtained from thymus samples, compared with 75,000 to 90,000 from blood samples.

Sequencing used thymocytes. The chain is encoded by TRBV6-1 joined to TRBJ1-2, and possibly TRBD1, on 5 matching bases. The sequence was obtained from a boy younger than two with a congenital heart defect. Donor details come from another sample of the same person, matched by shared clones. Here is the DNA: TGTGCCAGCAGTGGGATGACAGACTATGGCTACACCTTC. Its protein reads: CASSGMTDYGYTF.